This T cell receptor beta chain is drawn from a study of human T cells and chemical hapten exposure. Time point meaning: pre-sensitization, week 0. Treatment in this sample: therapeutic diphenylcyclopropenone sensitization with weekly scalp DPC. As the library was built, unique molecular identifiers were attached to individual cDNA molecules. A single record per CDR3 protein comes from TCRdb applying MiXCR to the RACE reads. The repertoire consists of around 120,000 distinct CDR3 sequences, with approximately 13% occurring once and the leading ten covering 2.5% to 3%. The CDR3 is 14 amino acids. J gave up 8 bases and V 3 bases, and 7 bases lay outside the gene matches.

The chain has TRBV12-3 or TRBV12-4 and TRBJ1-2, with TRBD1 matching over 9 bases. The source is a woman under 30 with alopecia areata. Some clones in this sample may be carry-over from other donors' samples. Specimen: whole blood, collected in connection with sensitization to the hapten diphenylcyclopropenone (DPC). CDR3 sequence reads: CASSFLQGADGYTF. The CDR3 DNA reads TGTGCCAGCAGTTTTCTACAGGGGGCGGACGGCTACACCTTC.